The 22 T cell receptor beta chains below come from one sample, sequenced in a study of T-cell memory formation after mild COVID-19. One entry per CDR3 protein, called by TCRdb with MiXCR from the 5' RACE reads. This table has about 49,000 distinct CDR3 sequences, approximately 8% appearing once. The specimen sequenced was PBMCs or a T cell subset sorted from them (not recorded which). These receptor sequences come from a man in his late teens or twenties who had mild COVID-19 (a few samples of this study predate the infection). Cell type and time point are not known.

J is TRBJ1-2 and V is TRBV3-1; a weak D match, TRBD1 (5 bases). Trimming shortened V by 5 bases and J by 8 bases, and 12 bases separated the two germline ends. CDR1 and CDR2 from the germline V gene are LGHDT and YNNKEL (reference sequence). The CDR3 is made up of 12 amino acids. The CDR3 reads CASSLPGTGYTF. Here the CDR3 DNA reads TGTGCCAGCAGCTTGCCTGGGACGGGCTACACCTTC.

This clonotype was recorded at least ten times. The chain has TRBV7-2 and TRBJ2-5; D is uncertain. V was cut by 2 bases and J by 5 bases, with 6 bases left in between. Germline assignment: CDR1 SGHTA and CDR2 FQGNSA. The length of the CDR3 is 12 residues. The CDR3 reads CASSLNFETQYF. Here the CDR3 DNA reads TGTGCCAGCAGCTTAAATTTTGAGACCCAGTACTTC.

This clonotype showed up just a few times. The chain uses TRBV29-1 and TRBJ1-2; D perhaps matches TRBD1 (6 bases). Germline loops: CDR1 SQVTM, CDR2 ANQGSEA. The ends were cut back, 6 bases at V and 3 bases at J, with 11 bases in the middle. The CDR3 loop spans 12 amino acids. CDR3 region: CSVSPGDYGYTF. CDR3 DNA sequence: TGCAGCGTGTCTCCAGGGGACTATGGCTACACCTTC.

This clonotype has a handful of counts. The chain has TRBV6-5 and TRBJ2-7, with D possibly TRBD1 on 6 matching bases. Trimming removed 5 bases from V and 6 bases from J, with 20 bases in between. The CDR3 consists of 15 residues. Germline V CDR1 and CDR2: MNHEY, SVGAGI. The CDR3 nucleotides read TGTGCCAGCAGTCCACTGGGGACAAGGGGATCCGAGCAGTACTTC. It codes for CASSPLGTRGSEQYF.

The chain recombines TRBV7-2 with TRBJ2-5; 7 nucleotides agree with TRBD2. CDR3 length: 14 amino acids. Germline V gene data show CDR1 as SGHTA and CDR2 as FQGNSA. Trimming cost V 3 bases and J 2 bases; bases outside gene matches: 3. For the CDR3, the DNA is TGTGCCAGCAGCTTTGGGGGGGATCAAGAGACCCAGTACTTC. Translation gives CASSFGGDQETQYF.

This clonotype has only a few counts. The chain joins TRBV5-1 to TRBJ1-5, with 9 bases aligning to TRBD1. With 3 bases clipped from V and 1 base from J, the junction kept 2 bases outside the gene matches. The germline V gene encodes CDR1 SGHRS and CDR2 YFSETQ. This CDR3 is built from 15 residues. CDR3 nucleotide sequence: TGCGCCAGCAGCTGGACAGGGGCCAGCAATCAGCCCCAGCATTTT. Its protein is CASSWTGASNQPQHF.

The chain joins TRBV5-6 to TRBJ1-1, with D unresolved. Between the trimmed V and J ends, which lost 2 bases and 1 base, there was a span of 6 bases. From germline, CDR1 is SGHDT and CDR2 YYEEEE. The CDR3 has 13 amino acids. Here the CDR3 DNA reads TGTGCCAGCAGCTTTCTGCAGAACACTGAAGCTTTCTTT. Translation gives CASSFLQNTEAFF.

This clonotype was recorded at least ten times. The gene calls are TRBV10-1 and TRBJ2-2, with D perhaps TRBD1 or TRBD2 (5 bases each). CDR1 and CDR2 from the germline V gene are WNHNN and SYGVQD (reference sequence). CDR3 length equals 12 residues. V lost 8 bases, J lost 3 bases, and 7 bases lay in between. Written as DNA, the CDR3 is TGCGCCAGCGGGGGTCACACCGGGGAGCTGTTTTTT. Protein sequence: CASGGHTGELFF.

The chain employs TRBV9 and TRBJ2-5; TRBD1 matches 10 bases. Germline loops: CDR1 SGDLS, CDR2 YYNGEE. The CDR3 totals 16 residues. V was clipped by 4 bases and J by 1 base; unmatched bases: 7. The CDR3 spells CASSPHRTGGQETQYF. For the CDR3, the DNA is TGTGCCAGCAGCCCACACCGGACAGGGGGCCAAGAGACCCAGTACTTC. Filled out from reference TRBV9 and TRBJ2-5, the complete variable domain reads DSGVTQTPKHLITATGQRVTLRCSPRSGDLSVYWYQQSLDQGLQFLIQYYNGEERAKGNILERFSAQQFPDLHSELNLSSLELGDSALYFCASSPHRTGGQETQYFGPGTRLLVL.

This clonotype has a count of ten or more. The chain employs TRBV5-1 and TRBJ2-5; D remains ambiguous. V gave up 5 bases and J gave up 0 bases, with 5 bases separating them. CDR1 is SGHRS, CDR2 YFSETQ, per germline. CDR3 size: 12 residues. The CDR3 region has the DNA TGCGCCAGCAGTACGTACCAAGAGACCCAGTACTTC. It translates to CASSTYQETQYF.

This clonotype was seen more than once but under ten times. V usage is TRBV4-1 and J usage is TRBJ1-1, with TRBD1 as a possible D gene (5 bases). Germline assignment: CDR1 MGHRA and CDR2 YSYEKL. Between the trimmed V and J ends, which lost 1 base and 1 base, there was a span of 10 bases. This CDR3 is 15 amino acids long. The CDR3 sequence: CASSQGTGPNTEAFF. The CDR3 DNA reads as TGCGCCAGCAGCCAAGGAACAGGACCGAACACTGAAGCTTTCTTT.

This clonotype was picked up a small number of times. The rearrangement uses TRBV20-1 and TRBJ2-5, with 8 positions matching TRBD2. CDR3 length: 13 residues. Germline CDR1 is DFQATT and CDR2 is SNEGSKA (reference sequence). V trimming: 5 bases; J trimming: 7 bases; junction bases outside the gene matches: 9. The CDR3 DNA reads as TGCAGTGCTCCCCCAGCGGGGGCCCGGACCCAGTACTTC. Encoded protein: CSAPPAGARTQYF.

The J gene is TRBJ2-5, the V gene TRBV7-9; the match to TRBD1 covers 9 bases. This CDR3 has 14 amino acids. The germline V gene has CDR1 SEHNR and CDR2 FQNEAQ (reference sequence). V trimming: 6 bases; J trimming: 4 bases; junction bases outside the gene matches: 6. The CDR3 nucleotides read TGTGCCAGCAGGAAGGACAGGGGTCCAGAGACCCAGTACTTC. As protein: CASRKDRGPETQYF.

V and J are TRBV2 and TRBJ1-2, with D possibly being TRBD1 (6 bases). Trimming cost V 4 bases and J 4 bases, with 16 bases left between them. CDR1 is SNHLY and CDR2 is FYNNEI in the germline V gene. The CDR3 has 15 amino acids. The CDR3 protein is CASSGTGAQGYGYTF. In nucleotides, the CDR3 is TGTGCCAGCAGTGGCACGGGGGCGCAGGGCTATGGCTACACCTTC.

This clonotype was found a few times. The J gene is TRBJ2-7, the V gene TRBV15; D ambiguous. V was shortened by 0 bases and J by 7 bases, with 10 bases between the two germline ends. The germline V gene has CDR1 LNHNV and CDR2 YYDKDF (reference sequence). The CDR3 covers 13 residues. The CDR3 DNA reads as TGTGCCACCAGCAGAGATCGCGGTTGGGAGCAGTACGTC. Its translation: CATSRDRGWEQYV.

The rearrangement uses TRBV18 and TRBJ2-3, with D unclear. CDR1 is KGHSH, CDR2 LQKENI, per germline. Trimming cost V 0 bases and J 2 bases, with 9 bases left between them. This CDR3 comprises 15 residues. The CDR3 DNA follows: TGTGCCAGCTCACCACCGGTCGTTTCCACAGATACGCAGTATTTT. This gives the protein CASSPPVVSTDTQYF.

CDR3 DNA sequence: TGTGCCAGCAGCCCCAGGACAGGGGGCAGGAATGAGCAGTTCTTC. Its translation is CASSPRTGGRNEQFF. The V gene is TRBV7-9, the J gene TRBJ2-1, with TRBD1 identical over 11 bases. With 5 bases clipped from V and 7 bases from J, the junction kept 7 bases outside the gene matches. From germline, CDR1 is SEHNR and CDR2 FQNEAQ (reference sequence). CDR3 length equals 15 residues.

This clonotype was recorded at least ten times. The CDR3 DNA reads as TGCAGCGTTGACATCGACAAGACCTCCTACAATGAGCAGTTCTTC. Encoded protein: CSVDIDKTSYNEQFF. The gene calls are TRBV29-1 and TRBJ2-1; D gene unclear. V shed 3 bases and J shed 0 bases, with 12 bases lying between them. The CDR3 length is 15 residues. Germline V gives CDR1 SQVTM, CDR2 ANQGSEA.

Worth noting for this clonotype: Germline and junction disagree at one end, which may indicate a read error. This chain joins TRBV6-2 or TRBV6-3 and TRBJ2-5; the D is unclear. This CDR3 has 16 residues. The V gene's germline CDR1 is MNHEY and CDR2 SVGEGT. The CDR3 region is CASSYRMSGTQETQYF. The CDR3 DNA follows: TGTGCCAGCAGTTACAGGATGTCTGGTACCCAAGAGACACAGTACTTC.

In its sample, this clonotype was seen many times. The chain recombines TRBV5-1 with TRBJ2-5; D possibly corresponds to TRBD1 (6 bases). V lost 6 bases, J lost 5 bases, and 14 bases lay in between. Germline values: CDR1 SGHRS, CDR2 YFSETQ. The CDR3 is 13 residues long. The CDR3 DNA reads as TGCGCCAGCACCGTACAGGGAGTCGAGACCCAGTACTTC. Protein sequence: CASTVQGVETQYF. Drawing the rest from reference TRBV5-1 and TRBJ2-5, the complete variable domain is KAGVTQTPRYLIKTRGQQVTLSCSPISGHRSVSWYQQTPGQGLQFLFEYFSETQRNKGNFPGRFSGRQFSNSRSEMNVSTLELGDSALYLCASTVQGVETQYFGPGTRLLVL.

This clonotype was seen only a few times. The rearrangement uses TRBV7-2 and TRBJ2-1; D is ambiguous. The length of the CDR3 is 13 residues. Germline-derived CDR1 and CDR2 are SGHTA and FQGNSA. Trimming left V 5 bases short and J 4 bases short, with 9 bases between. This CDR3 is CASSPYTYNEQFF. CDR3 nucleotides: TGTGCCAGCAGCCCCTACACGTACAATGAGCAGTTCTTC.

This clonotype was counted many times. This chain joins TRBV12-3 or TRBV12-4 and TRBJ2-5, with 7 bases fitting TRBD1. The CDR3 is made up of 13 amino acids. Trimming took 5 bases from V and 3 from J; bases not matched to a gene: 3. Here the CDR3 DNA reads TGTGCCAGCAGTCGTGGACAGGAAGAGACCCAGTACTTC. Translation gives CASSRGQEETQYF.